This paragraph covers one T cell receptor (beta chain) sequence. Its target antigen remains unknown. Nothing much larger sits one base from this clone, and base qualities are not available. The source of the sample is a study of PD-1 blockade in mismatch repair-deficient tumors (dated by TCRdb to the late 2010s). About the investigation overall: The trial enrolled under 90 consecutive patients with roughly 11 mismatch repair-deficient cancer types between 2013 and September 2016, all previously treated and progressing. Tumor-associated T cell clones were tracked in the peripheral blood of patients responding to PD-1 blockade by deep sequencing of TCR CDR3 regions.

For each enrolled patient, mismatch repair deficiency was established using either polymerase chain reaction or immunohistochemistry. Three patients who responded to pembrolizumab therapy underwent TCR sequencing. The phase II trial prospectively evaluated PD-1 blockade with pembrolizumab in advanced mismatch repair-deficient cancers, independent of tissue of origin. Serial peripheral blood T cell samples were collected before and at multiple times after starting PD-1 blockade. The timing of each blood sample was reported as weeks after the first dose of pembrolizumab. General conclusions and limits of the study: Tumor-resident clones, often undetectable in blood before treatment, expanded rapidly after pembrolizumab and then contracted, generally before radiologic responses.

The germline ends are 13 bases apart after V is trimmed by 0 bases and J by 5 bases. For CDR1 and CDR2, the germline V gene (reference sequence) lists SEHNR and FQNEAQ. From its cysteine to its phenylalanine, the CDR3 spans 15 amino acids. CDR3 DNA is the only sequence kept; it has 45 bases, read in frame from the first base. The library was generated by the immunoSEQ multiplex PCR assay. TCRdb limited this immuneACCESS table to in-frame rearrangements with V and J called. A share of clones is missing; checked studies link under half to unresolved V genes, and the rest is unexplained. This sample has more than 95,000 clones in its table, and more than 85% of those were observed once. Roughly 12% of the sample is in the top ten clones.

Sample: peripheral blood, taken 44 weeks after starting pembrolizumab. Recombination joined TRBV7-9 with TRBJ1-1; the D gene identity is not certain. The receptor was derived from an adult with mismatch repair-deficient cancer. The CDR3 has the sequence CASSLAIGLHTEAFF. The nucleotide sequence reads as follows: TGTGCCAGCAGCTTAGCCATAGGACTGCATACTGAAGCTTTCTTT.